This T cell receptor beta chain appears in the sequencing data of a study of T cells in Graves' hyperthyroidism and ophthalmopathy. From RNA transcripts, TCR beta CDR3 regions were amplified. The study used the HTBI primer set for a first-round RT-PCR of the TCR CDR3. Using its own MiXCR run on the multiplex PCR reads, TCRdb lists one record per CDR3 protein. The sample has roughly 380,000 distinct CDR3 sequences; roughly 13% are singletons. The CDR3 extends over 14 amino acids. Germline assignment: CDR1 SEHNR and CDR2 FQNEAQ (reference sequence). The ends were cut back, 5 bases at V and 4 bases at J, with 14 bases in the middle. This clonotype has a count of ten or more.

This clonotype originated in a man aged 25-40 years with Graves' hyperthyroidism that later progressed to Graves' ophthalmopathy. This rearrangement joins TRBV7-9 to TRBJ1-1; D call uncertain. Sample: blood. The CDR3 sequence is CASSPTDRGTEAFF. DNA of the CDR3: TGTGCCAGCAGCCCAACCGACCGGGGCACTGAAGCTTTCTTT.